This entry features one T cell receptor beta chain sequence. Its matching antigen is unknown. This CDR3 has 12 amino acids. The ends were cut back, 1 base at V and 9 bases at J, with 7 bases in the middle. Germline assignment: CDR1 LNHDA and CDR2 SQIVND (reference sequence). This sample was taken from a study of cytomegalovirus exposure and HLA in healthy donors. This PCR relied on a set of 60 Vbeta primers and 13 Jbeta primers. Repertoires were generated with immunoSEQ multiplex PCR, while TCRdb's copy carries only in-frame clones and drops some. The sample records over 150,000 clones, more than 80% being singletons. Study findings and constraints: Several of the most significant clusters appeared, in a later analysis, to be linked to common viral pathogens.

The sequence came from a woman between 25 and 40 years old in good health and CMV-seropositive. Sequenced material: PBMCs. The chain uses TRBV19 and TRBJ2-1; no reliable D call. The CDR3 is CASSIGFGEQFF. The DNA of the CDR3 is TGTGCCAGTAGTATAGGATTCGGTGAGCAGTTCTTC.